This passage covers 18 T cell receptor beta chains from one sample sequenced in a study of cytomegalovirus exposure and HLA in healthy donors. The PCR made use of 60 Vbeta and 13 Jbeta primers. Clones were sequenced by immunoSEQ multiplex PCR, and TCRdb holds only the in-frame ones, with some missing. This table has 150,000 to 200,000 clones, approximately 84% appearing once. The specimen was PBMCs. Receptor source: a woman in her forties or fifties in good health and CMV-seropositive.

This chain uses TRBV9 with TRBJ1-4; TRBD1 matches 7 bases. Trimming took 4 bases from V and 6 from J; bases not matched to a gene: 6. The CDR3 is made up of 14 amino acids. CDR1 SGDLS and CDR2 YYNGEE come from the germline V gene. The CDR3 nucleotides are TGTGCCAGCAGCCGGGGACAGTTTGATGAAAAACTGTTTTTT. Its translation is CASSRGQFDEKLFF.

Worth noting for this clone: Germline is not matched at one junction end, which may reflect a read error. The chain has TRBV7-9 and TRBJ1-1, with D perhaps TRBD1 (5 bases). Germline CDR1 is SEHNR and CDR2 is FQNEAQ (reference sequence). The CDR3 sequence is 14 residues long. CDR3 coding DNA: TGTTCCAGCAGCTTAACAGGCCAGGGCGCTGAAGCTTTCTTT. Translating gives CSSSLTGQGAEAFF.

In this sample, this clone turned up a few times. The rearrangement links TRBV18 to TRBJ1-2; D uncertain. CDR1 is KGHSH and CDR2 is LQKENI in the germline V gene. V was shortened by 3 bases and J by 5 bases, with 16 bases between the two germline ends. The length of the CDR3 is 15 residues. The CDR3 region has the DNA TGTGCCAGCTCACCGTGGGGAGACGGGAAGTATGGCTACACCTTC. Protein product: CASSPWGDGKYGYTF.

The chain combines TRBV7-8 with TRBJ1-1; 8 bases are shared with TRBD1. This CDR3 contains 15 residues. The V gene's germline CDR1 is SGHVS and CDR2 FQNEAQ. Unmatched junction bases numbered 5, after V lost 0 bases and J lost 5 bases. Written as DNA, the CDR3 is TGTGCCAGCAGCTTAGCGCAGGGGGCGTATACTGAAGCTTTCTTT. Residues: CASSLAQGAYTEAFF.

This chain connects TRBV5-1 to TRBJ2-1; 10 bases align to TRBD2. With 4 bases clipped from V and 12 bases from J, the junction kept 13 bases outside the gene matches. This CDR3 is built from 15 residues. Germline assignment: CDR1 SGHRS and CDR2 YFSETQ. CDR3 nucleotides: TGCGCCAGCAGCCCTGGACTAGCGGCCTCTCGGGGGCAGTTCTTC. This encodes CASSPGLAASRGQFF.

The CDR3 reads CASSYDRNYGYTF. In nucleotides, the CDR3 is TGTGCCAGCAGCTACGACAGGAACTATGGCTACACCTTC. V is TRBV7-2 and J is TRBJ1-2; D is possibly TRBD1 (6 bases). CDR3 length: 13 amino acids. CDR1 SGHTA and CDR2 FQGNSA come from the germline V gene. Trimming pared 4 bases from V and 2 bases from J, leaving 8 bases between.

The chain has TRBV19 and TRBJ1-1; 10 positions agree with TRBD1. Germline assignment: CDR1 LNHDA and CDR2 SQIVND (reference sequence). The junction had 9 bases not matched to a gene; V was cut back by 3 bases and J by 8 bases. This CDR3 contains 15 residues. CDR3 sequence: CASSIRQGARGEAFF. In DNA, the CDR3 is TGTGCCAGTAGTATTCGACAGGGGGCGCGGGGAGAAGCTTTCTTT.

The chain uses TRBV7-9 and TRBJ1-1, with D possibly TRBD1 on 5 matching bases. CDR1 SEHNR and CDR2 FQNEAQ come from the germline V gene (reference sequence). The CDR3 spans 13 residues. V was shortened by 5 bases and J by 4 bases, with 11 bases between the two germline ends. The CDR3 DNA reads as TGTGCCAGCAGCCTGGGGGGGAGCACTGAAGCTTTCTTT. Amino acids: CASSLGGSTEAFF.

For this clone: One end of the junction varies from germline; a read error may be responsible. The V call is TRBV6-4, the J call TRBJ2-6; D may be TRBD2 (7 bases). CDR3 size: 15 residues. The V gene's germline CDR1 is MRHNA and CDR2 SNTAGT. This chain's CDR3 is CASSPGGAGANGLTF. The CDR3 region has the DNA TGTGCCAGCAGCCCTGGGGGGGCCGGGGCCAACGGCCTGACTTTC.

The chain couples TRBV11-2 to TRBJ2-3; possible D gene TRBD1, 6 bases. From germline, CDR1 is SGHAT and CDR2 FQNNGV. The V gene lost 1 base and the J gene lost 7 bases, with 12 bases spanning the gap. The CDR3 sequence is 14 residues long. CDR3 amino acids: CASSLGGRMNTQYF. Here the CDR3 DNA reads TGTGCCAGCAGCTTAGGGGGGCGGATGAATACGCAGTATTTT. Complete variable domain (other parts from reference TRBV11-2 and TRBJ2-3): EAGVAQSPRYKIIEKRQSVAFWCNPISGHATLYWYQQILGQGPKLLIQFQNNGVVDDSQLPKDRFSAERLKGVDSTLKIQPAKLEDSAVYLCASSLGGRMNTQYFGPGTRLTVL.

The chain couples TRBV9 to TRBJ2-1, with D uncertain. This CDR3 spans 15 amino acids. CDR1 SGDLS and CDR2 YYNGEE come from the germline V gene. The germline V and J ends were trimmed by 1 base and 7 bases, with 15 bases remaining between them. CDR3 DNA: TGTGCCAGCAGCGTAAGCCCTCTGGTCAATAATGAGCAGTTCTTC. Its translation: CASSVSPLVNNEQFF.

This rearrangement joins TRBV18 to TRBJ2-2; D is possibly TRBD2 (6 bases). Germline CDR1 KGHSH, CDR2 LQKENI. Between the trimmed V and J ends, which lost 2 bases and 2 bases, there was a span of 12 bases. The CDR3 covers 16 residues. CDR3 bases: TGTGCCAGCTCACCAGGGGTAGCGGCTAACACCGGGGAGCTGTTTTTT. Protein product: CASSPGVAANTGELFF.

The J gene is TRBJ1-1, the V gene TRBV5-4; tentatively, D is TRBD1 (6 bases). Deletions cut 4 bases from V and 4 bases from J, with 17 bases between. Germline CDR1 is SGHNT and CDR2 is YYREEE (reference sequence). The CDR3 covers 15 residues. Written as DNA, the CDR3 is TGTGCCAGCAGCCTCAGGGGTGGTCCGGCCACTGAAGCTTTCTTT. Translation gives CASSLRGGPATEAFF.

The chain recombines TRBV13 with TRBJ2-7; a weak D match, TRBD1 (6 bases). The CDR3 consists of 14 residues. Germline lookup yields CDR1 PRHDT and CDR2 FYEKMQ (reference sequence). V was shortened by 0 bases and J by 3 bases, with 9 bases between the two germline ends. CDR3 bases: TGTGCCAGCAGCTTAGGCCTACAGGGCTACGAGCAGTACTTC. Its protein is CASSLGLQGYEQYF.

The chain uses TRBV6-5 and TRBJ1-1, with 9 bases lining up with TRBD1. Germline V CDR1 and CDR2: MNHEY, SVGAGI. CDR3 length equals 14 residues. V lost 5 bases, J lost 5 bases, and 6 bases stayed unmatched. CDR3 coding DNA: TGTGCCAGCAGTCCCAGGACAGGGGAGACTGAAGCTTTCTTT. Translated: CASSPRTGETEAFF.

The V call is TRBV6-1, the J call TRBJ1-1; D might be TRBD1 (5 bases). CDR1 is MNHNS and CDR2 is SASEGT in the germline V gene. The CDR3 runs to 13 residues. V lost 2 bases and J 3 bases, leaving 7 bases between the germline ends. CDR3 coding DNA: TGTGCCAGCAGTGAACGGGGGGACACTGAAGCTTTCTTT. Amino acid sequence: CASSERGDTEAFF.

The CDR3 reads CAIRDRNNQPQHF. The DNA of the CDR3 is TGTGCCATCAGGGACAGGAACAATCAGCCCCAGCATTTT. The rearrangement uses TRBV10-3 and TRBJ1-5; TRBD1 agrees at 7 bases. The germline V gene encodes CDR1 ENHRY and CDR2 SYGVKD. V trimming: 6 bases; J trimming: 3 bases; junction bases outside the gene matches: 2. The CDR3 totals 13 residues.

The CDR3 DNA sequence: TGTGCCAGTAGTACTCAGAGCAATCAGCCCCAGCATTTT. This encodes CASSTQSNQPQHF. The chain carries TRBV19 and TRBJ1-5; D remains ambiguous. Germline V gene lookup returns CDR1 LNHDA and CDR2 SQIVND (reference sequence). The CDR3 sequence is 13 residues long. With 4 bases removed from V and 1 base from J, the gap between germline ends came to 5 bases.